These 25 T cell receptor beta chains were all obtained from the same sample, sequenced in a study of blood T cell repertoires in COVID-19. Some clones are missing from TCRdb's copy, which holds only in-frame ones; the method was immunoSEQ multiplex PCR. The sample lists nearly 30,000 clones; over 85% were seen once. The specimen sequenced was peripheral blood. All receptors derive from a man in his 70s with active or convalescent COVID-19.

A single count supports this clone. The chain employs TRBV4-3 and TRBJ1-5, with D unclear. Germline V CDR1 and CDR2: LGHNA, YSLEER. Trimming removed 1 base at V and 5 bases at J, with 6 bases between. There are 13 residues in the CDR3. This chain's CDR3 is CASSQVRDQPQHF. In nucleotides, the CDR3 is TGCGCCAGCAGCCAAGTGAGGGATCAGCCCCAGCATTTT.

This chain links TRBV6-5 with TRBJ2-1; 7 positions agree with TRBD1. The CDR3 contains 15 residues. With V trimmed by 6 bases and J by 3 bases, 8 bases remained unmatched. The germline CDR1 and CDR2 sequences are MNHEY and SVGAGI. CDR3 DNA: TGTGCCAGCAGCACCTCCGGGACAGTCTACAATGAGCAGTTCTTC. It specifies CASSTSGTVYNEQFF.

CDR3 sequence reads: CASSPGSSIPELFF. The CDR3 DNA is TGTGCCAGCAGCCCGGGGTCCTCTATCCCGGAGCTGTTTTTT. The chain employs TRBV7-3 and TRBJ2-2; a possible D gene is TRBD2 (5 bases). The ends were cut back, 5 bases at V and 10 bases at J, with 17 bases in the middle. This CDR3 spans 14 amino acids. Germline V gene data show CDR1 as SGHTA and CDR2 as FQGTGA.

The chain recombines TRBV27 with TRBJ1-2; TRBD1 agrees at 8 bases. V was pared by 1 base and J by 4 bases, with 5 bases of the junction left unmatched. The CDR3 covers 15 residues. Germline CDR1 MNHEY, CDR2 SMNVEV (reference sequence). In nucleotides, the CDR3 is TGTGCCAGCAGTTTATTTGGACAGGGCGCCTATGGCTACACCTTC. Protein: CASSLFGQGAYGYTF.

This chain joins TRBV19 and TRBJ1-5; tentatively, D is TRBD1 (6 bases). CDR3 length equals 15 residues. Germline CDR1 reads LNHDA; CDR2 reads SQIVND (reference sequence). V was clipped by 9 bases and J by 5 bases, with 20 bases between them. The CDR3 DNA reads TGTGCCAGCAGAGTCCGGGGGGCTAAGTATCAGCCCCAGCATTTT. Translation gives CASRVRGAKYQPQHF.

This sequence joins TRBV25-1 and TRBJ2-1, with 13 bases identical to TRBD2. J gave up 9 bases and V 6 bases, and 5 bases lay outside the gene matches. CDR3 size: 14 residues. CDR1 and CDR2 from the germline V gene are MGHDK and SYGVNS. For the CDR3, the DNA is TGTGCCAGCAGCGGACTAGCGGGAGATAGTGAGCAGTTCTTC. Translated, it gives CASSGLAGDSEQFF.

This clone has only a few counts. This chain links TRBV6-5 with TRBJ2-2; D is unresolved. Germline values: CDR1 MNHEY, CDR2 SVGAGI. The V end was cut by 3 bases, the J end by 7 bases, with 9 bases between. The CDR3 runs to 13 residues. CDR3 nucleotides: TGTGCCAGCAGTTATGCTAGAGGCGGGGAGCTGTTTTTT. Residues: CASSYARGGELFF.

The rearrangement joins TRBV27 to TRBJ2-7; TRBD1 is a possible D gene (5 bases). Trimming took 6 bases from V and 3 from J, leaving 12 bases between them. The CDR3 is made up of 13 amino acids. Looked up from germline, CDR1 is MNHEY and CDR2 is SMNVEV (reference sequence). The CDR3, as DNA: TGTGCCAGCAGCTTCACAGGCTACTACGAGCAGTACTTC. This encodes CASSFTGYYEQYF.

The CDR3 coding sequence is TGCAGCGTCGAGGATCCTAATACGCAGTATTTT. Its translation: CSVEDPNTQYF. The chain combines TRBV29-1 with TRBJ2-3; D is ambiguous. V lost 6 bases to trimming and J lost 7 bases, with 11 bases between them. This CDR3 has 11 amino acids. Germline V gives CDR1 SQVTM, CDR2 ANQGSEA.

The chain uses TRBV6-5 and TRBJ2-1; D possibly corresponds to TRBD2 (5 bases). Germline assignment: CDR1 MNHEY and CDR2 SVGAGI. V lost 7 bases and J lost 1, with 14 bases in between. CDR3 size: 15 residues. CDR3 sequence (DNA): TGTGCCAGCACTCCCGAGGACTCTTCCTACAATGAGCAGTTCTTC. This gives the protein CASTPEDSSYNEQFF.

The V and J genes are TRBV27 and TRBJ1-1; D gene ambiguous. The germline V and J ends were trimmed by 8 bases and 5 bases, with 15 bases remaining between them. CDR3 length: 13 residues. Germline V gene sequence: CDR1 MNHEY, CDR2 SMNVEV (reference sequence). The CDR3 is CASGGWGGTEAFF. CDR3 coding DNA: TGTGCCAGCGGCGGGTGGGGAGGAACTGAAGCTTTCTTT.

This chain connects TRBV19 to TRBJ1-5; 7 positions agree with TRBD1. Germline assignment: CDR1 LNHDA and CDR2 SQIVND (reference sequence). The CDR3 totals 14 residues. With V trimmed by 5 bases and J by 2 bases, 3 bases remained unmatched. CDR3 sequence: CASSPTGGNQPQHF. CDR3 nucleotides: TGTGCCAGTAGTCCTACAGGGGGCAATCAGCCCCAGCATTTT.

The rearrangement links TRBV3-1 (or the pseudogene TRBV3-2) to TRBJ2-1, with D possibly being TRBD2 (5 bases). V lost 1 base, J lost 4 bases, and 23 bases lay in between. CDR1 and CDR2 from the germline V gene are LGHDT and YNNKEL (reference sequence). This CDR3 contains 19 residues. The CDR3 loop reads CASSQGFSGPGGGYNEQFF. The DNA for the CDR3 is TGTGCCAGCAGCCAAGGCTTTTCGGGCCCTGGAGGTGGTTACAATGAGCAGTTCTTC.

The V call is TRBV18, the J call TRBJ2-7, with D possibly being TRBD2 (6 bases). Trimming took off 3 bases at V and 2 bases at J, with 11 bases between the two ends. This CDR3 contains 14 residues. Germline assignment: CDR1 KGHSH and CDR2 LQKENI. The CDR3 sequence: CASSPPSAPYEQYV. The CDR3 DNA sequence: TGTGCCAGCTCACCCCCTAGCGCGCCCTACGAGCAGTACGTC.

This rearrangement joins TRBV9 to TRBJ2-1; TRBD2 matches 9 bases. The V segment lost 0 bases and the J segment 4 bases; nucleotides outside the gene matches: 2. This CDR3 is built from 15 residues. Germline CDR1 is SGDLS and CDR2 is YYNGEE. CDR3 protein: CASSVGLAVYNEQFF. In DNA, the CDR3 is TGTGCCAGCAGCGTAGGACTAGCGGTTTACAATGAGCAGTTCTTC.

The chain couples TRBV19 to TRBJ2-6; D remains ambiguous. This CDR3 contains 13 residues. With 5 bases removed from V and 3 bases from J, the gap between germline ends came to 5 bases. From germline, CDR1 is LNHDA and CDR2 SQIVND (reference sequence). The CDR3 coding sequence is TGTGCCAGTAGTTTCATTGGGGCCAACGTCCTGACTTTC. Its translation: CASSFIGANVLTF.

The J gene is TRBJ2-3, the V gene TRBV5-6; a possible D gene is TRBD1 (6 bases). There are 11 residues in the CDR3. From germline, CDR1 is SGHDT and CDR2 YYEEEE. V was trimmed by 3 bases and J by 15 bases, leaving 14 bases between them. CDR3 DNA sequence: TGTGCCAGCAGCTCTTTAGACAGGTTTTATTTT. Translated, it gives CASSSLDRFYF.

This rearrangement joins TRBV5-8 to TRBJ2-7; tentative D call: TRBD1 (5 bases). The CDR3 totals 13 residues. CDR1 and CDR2 from the germline V gene are SGHTS and YDEGEE. V was clipped by 4 bases and J by 6 bases, with 14 bases between them. CDR3 in DNA: TGTGCCAGCAGCCTACAGGAGAATCGCGAGCAGTACGTC. Its translation: CASSLQENREQYV.

This chain joins TRBV6-5 and TRBJ2-6; maybe TRBD1 (5 bases). This CDR3 has 15 amino acids. V was shortened by 10 bases and J by 0 bases, with 13 bases between the two germline ends. Germline lookup yields CDR1 MNHEY and CDR2 SVGAGI. CDR3 DNA sequence: TGTGCCACCCGGGTAGGGGTCTCTGGGGCCAACGTCCTGACTTTC. It codes for CATRVGVSGANVLTF.

This sequence joins TRBV9 and TRBJ1-4; TRBD1 agrees at 11 bases. Germline loops: CDR1 SGDLS, CDR2 YYNGEE. CDR3 size: 14 residues. Trimming removed 3 bases from V and 8 bases from J; junction bases left unmatched: 3. The CDR3 sequence: CASSAWTGGEKLFF. In DNA form, the CDR3 reads TGTGCCAGCAGCGCCTGGACAGGGGGCGAAAAACTGTTTTTT.

The genes are TRBV5-5 and TRBJ1-5, with no clear D. This CDR3 region has 14 residues. V was shortened by 0 bases and J by 4 bases, with 8 bases between the two germline ends. The germline V gene has CDR1 SGHKS and CDR2 YYEKEE (reference sequence). The CDR3 loop reads CASSLAAVNQPQHF. As DNA, the CDR3 is TGTGCCAGCAGCTTGGCCGCGGTAAATCAGCCCCAGCATTTT. Full variable domain (outside the CDR3, taken from reference TRBV5-5 and TRBJ1-5): DAGVTQSPTHLIKTRGQQVTLRCSPISGHKSVSWYQQVLGQGPQFIFQYYEKEERGRGNFPDRFSARQFPNYSSELNVNALLLGDSALYLCASSLAAVNQPQHFGDGTRLSIL.

The chain carries TRBV19 and TRBJ1-2, with 9 bases lining up with TRBD1. Germline assignment: CDR1 LNHDA and CDR2 SQIVND (reference sequence). This CDR3 has 15 residues. V trimming: 5 bases; J trimming: 7 bases; junction bases outside the gene matches: 11. CDR3 DNA sequence: TGTGCCAGTAGTCTAGGCAGTGGGGGACAGGGTGGCTACACCTTC. It is translated as CASSLGSGGQGGYTF.

The chain links TRBV27 to TRBJ1-1, with 8 bases aligning to TRBD1. Germline CDR1 reads MNHEY; CDR2 reads SMNVEV (reference sequence). The CDR3 covers 14 residues. The trim removed 6 bases at V and 4 bases at J, leaving 7 bases unmatched. CDR3 sequence reads: CASSADRVGTEAFF. CDR3 coding DNA: TGTGCCAGCAGCGCGGACAGGGTGGGCACTGAAGCTTTCTTT.

This clone was picked up one time. This rearrangement joins TRBV5-6 to TRBJ2-5; 13 positions agree with TRBD2. V gave up 0 bases and J gave up 0 bases; unmatched junction bases: 5. The CDR3 is 18 residues long. Germline V gives CDR1 SGHDT, CDR2 YYEEEE. As DNA, the CDR3 is TGTGCCAGCAGCTTGGTGGCAGGACTAGCGGGGGACCAAGAGACCCAGTACTTC. Its protein product is CASSLVAGLAGDQETQYF.

V usage is TRBV7-2 and J usage is TRBJ2-5; 8 bases are a match to TRBD2. This CDR3 comprises 14 residues. The junction had 5 bases not matched to a gene; V was cut back by 7 bases and J by 1 base. Germline V CDR1 and CDR2: SGHTA, FQGNSA. The CDR3 sequence is CASTLSGTQETQYF. The CDR3 region has the DNA TGTGCCAGCACCCTTAGCGGGACCCAAGAGACCCAGTACTTC.